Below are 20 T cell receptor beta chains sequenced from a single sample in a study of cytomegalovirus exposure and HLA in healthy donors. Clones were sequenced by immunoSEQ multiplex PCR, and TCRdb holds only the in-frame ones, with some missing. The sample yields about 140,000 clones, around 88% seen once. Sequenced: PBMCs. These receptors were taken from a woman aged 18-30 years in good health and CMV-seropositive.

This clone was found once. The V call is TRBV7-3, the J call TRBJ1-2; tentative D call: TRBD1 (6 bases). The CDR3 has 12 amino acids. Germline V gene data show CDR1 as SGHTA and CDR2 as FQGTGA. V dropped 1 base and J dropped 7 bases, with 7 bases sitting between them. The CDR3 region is CASSLRGPGYTF. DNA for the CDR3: TGTGCCAGCAGCTTAAGGGGGCCTGGCTACACCTTC.

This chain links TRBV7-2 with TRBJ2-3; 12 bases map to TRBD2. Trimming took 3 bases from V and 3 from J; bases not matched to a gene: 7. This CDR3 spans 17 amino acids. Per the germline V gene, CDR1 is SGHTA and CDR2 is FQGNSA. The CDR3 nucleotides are TGTGCCAGCAGCTTTCGACTAGCGGGGGCCCGTACAGATACGCAGTATTTT. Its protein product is CASSFRLAGARTDTQYF.

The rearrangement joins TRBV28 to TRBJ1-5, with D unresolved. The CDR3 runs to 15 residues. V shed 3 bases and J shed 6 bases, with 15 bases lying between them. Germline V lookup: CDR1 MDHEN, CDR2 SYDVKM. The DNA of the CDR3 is TGTGCCAGCAGTTTTGGAAGCGCGGTTGGTCAGCCCCAGCATTTT. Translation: CASSFGSAVGQPQHF.

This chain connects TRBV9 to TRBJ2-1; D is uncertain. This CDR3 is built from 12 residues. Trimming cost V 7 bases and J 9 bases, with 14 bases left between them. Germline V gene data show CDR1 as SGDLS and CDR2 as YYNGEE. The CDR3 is CASASAAPEQFF. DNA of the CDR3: TGTGCCAGCGCTTCTGCGGCTCCTGAGCAGTTCTTC.

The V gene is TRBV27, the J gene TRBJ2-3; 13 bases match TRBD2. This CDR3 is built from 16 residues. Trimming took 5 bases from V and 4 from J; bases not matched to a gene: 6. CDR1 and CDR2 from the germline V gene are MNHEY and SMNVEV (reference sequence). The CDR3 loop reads CASSPRTSGSPDTQYF. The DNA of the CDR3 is TGTGCCAGCAGTCCCCGGACTAGCGGGAGTCCAGATACGCAGTATTTT.

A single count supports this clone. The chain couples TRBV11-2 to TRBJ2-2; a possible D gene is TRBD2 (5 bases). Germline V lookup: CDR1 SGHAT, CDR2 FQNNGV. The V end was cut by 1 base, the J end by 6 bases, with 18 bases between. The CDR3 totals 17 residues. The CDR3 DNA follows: TGTGCCAGCAGCTTAGGAGGGCTAAGCGGCTGGGCCGGGGAGCTGTTTTTT. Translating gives CASSLGGLSGWAGELFF.

CDR3: CASSHPTNPKSGYTF. The CDR3 nucleotides are TGTGCCAGCAGCCACCCGACAAACCCGAAGAGTGGCTACACCTTC. The V call is TRBV5-4, the J call TRBJ1-2, with D uncertain. CDR1 SGHNT and CDR2 YYREEE come from the germline V gene (reference sequence). V lost 4 bases and J 7 bases, leaving 20 bases between the germline ends. The CDR3 extends over 15 amino acids.

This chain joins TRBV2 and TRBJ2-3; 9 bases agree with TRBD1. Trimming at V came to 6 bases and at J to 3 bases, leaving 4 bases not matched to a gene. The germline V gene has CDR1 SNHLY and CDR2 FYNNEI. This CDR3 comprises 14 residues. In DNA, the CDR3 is TGTGCCAGCAGGCTGACAGGGGGTACAGATACGCAGTATTTT. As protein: CASRLTGGTDTQYF.

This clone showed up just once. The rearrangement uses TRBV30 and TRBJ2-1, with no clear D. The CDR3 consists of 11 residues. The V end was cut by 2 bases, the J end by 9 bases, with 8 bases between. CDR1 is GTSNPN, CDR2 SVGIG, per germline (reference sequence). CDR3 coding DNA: TGTGCCTGGAGTAGCCCCTCTGAGCAGTTCTTC. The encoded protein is CAWSSPSEQFF.

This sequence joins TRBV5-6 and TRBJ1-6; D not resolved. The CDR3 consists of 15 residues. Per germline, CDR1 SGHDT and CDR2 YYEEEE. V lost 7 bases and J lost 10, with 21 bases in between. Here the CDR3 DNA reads TGTGCCAGCTTCCCCACGGGATGGGTCGGGTCACCCCTCCACTTT. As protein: CASFPTGWVGSPLHF. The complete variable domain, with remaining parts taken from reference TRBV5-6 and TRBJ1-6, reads DAGVTQSPTHLIKTRGQQVTLRCSPKSGHDTVSWYQQALGQGPQFIFQYYEEEERQRGNFPDRFSGHQFPNYSSELNVNALLLGDSALYLCASFPTGWVGSPLHFGNGTRLTVT.

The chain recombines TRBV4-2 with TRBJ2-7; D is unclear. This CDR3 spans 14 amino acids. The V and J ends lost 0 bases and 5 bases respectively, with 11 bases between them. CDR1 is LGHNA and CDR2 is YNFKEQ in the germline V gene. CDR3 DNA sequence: TGTGCCAGCAGCCAAGATTCGGTACCTGACGAGCAGTACTTC. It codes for CASSQDSVPDEQYF.

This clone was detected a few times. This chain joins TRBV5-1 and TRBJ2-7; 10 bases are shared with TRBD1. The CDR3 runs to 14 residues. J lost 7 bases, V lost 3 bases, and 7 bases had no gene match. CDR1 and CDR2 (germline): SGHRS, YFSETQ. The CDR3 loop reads CASSSGTGVWEQYF. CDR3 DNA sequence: TGCGCCAGCAGCTCCGGGACAGGGGTTTGGGAGCAGTACTTC. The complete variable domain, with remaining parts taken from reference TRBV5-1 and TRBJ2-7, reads KAGVTQTPRYLIKTRGQQVTLSCSPISGHRSVSWYQQTPGQGLQFLFEYFSETQRNKGNFPGRFSGRQFSNSRSEMNVSTLELGDSALYLCASSSGTGVWEQYFGPGTRLTVT.

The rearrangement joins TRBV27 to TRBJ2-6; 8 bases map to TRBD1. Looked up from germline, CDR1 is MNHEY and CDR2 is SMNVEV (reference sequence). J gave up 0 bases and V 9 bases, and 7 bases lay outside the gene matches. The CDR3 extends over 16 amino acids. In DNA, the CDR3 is TGTGCCAGTCGGACAGGGATCTCCTCTGGGGCCAACGTCCTGACTTTC. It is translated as CASRTGISSGANVLTF.

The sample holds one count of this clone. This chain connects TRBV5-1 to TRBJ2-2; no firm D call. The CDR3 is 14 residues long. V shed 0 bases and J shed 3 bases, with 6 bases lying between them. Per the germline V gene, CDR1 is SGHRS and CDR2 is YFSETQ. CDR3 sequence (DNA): TGCGCCAGCAGCTTGGGGCAACACACCGGGGAGCTGTTTTTT. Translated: CASSLGQHTGELFF.

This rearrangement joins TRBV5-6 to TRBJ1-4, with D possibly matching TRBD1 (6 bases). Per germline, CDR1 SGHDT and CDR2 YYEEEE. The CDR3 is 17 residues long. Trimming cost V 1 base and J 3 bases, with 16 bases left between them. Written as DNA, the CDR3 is TGTGCCAGCAGCTTGTTAGCCTGGGGGCAATCTAATGAAAAACTGTTTTTT. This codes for CASSLLAWGQSNEKLFF.

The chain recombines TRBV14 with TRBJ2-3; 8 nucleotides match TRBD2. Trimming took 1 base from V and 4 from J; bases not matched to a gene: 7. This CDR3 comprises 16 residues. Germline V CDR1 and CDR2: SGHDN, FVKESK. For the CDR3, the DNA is TGTGCCAGCAGCCAAGTTTCCGGGAGGGCCTCAGATACGCAGTATTTT. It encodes CASSQVSGRASDTQYF.

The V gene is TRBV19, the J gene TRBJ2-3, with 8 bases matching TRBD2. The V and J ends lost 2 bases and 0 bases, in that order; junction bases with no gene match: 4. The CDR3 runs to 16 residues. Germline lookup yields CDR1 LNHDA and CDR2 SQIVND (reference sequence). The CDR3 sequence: CASSISSGSSTDTQYF. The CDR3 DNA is TGTGCCAGTAGTATATCTAGCGGGTCCAGCACAGATACGCAGTATTTT.

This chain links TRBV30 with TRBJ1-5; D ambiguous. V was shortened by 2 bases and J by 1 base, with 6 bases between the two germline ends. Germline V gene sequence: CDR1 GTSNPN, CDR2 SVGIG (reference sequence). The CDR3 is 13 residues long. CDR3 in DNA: TGTGCCTGGAGTCCGGGGAGCAATCAGCCCCAGCATTTT. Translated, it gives CAWSPGSNQPQHF.

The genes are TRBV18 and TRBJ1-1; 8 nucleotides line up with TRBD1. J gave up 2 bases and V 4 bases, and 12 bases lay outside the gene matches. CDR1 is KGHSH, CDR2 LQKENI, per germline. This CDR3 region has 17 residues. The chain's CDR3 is CASSLGNAGTGNTEAFF. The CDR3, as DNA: TGTGCCAGCTCACTGGGGAATGCCGGGACAGGAAACACTGAAGCTTTCTTT.

DNA for the CDR3: TGCGCCAGCAGCCAAGGTACGGGATATAATTCACCCCTCCACTTT. Protein product: CASSQGTGYNSPLHF. The chain has TRBV4-1 and TRBJ1-6, with D unclear. Deletions cut 1 base from V and 4 bases from J, with 8 bases between. Germline V gene sequence: CDR1 MGHRA, CDR2 YSYEKL. The CDR3 spans 15 residues.